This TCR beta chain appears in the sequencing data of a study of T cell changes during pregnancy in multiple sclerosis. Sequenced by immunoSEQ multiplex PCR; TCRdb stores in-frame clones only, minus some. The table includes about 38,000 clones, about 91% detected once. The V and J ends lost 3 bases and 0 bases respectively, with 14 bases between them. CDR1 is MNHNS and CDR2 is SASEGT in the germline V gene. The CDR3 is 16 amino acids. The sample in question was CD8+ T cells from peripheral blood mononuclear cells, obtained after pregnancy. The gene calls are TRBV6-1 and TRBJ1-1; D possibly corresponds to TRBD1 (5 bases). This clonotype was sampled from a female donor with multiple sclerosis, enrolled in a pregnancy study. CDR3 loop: CASSDGGAYMNTEAFF. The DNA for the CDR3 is TGTGCCAGCAGTGACGGAGGGGCCTACATGAACACTGAAGCTTTCTTT.